One and the same sample provided the 4 T cell receptor beta chains below, sequenced in a study of blood T cell repertoires in COVID-19 (dated by TCRdb to the early 2020s). The library was made by the immunoSEQ multiplex PCR assay. Not all clones reach the TCRdb copy of this immuneACCESS table, which keeps in-frame sequences only. Checked studies attribute under half of the gap to unresolved V genes and leave the rest unexplained. Counted in this sample were more than 150,000 clones; approximately 80% of them appeared once. Clones ranked in the top ten supply approximately 15% of the sample. The sample taken for sequencing was PBMCs or T cells enriched from blood (not recorded which). The receptor set was obtained from a man in his sixties who had been exposed to COVID-19.

The chain couples TRBV6-5 to TRBJ2-7; 8 positions agree with TRBD1. The CDR3 extends over 15 amino acids. The germline V gene has CDR1 MNHEY and CDR2 SVGAGI. V shed 4 bases, J shed 0 bases, and the junction held 5 bases outside the gene matches. The CDR3 bases are TGTGCCAGCAGTTCCCGGACAGGGCCCTCCTACGAGCAGTACTTC. Translating it yields CASSSRTGPSYEQYF.

The chain recombines TRBV5-4 with TRBJ2-7, with TRBD2 matching 9 bases. V lost 2 bases, J lost 2 bases, and 2 bases stayed unmatched. Germline lookup yields CDR1 SGHNT and CDR2 YYREEE (reference sequence). The length of the CDR3 is 14 residues. The CDR3 DNA follows: TGTGCCAGCAGCTTCCTAGCGGGACCCTACGAGCAGTACTTC. It encodes CASSFLAGPYEQYF.

This chain joins TRBV7-6 and TRBJ2-3, with TRBD2 identical over 14 bases. CDR3 size: 19 residues. Germline V gene lookup returns CDR1 SGHVS and CDR2 FNYEAQ. V lost 2 bases and J lost 1; bases outside the gene matches: 8. The CDR3 DNA follows: TGTGCCAGCAGCTTATACGGACTAGCGGGAGGACCCCGCACAGATACGCAGTATTTT. Translating it yields CASSLYGLAGGPRTDTQYF.

This clone was observed a single time. The chain carries TRBV19 and TRBJ1-6; TRBD1 aligns across 8 bases. Germline V gives CDR1 LNHDA, CDR2 SQIVND (reference sequence). Trimming took 2 bases from V and 7 from J; bases not matched to a gene: 13. The CDR3 has 18 amino acids. As DNA, the CDR3 is TGTGCCAGTAGTATATTTCTTTCAGGGGGCCTGGGGAATTCACCCCTCCACTTT. This translates into CASSIFLSGGLGNSPLHF.